This T cell receptor beta chain came from a study of cytotoxic CD8 clonotypes in ibrutinib-treated CLL. About the study: Investigators reported some 25 partial and 2 complete responses; after median approximately 74 months, roughly 14 patients remained remitted and 12 progressed.

Sequencing sought depths of 1 in 200,000 to 1 in 1 million T cells. Sequencing used immunoSEQ multiplex PCR; TCRdb keeps in-frame clones, though not all of them. The table has about 150,000 clones, about 76% seen once. With regard to this clone: Its antigen remains unidentified.

Germline CDR1 is MNHEY and CDR2 is SVGAGI. The CDR3 has 14 amino acids. V was trimmed by 10 bases and J by 9 bases, leaving 19 bases between them. Findings and caveats of the study: Starting clonality was above that of age-matched healthy donors and tracked circulating CD8+ T-cell counts.

Material: PBMCs, obtained after 24 months of ibrutinib treatment. V is TRBV6-5 and J is TRBJ1-6; D is undetermined. The origin of this receptor is a human donor with chronic lymphocytic leukemia. The CDR3 DNA is TGTGCCACCCGGACCCCTGGCGGTTTTTCACCCCTCCACTTT. Translating gives CATRTPGGFSPLHF.